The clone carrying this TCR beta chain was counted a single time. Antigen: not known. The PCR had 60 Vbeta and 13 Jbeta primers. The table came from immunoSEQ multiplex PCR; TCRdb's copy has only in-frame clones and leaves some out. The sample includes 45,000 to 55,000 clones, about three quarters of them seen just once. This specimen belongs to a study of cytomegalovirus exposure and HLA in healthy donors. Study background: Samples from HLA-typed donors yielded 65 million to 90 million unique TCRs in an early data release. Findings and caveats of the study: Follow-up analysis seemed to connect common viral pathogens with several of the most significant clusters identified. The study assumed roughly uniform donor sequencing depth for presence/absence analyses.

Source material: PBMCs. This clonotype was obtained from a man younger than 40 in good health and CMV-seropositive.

This chain's CDR3 is CAGGREDSPLHF. CDR3 DNA: TGTGCCGGCGGCAGGGAGGATTCACCCCTCCACTTT. The gene calls are TRBV7-9 and TRBJ1-6, with a possible D match to TRBD1 (5 bases). V was clipped by 11 bases and J by 8 bases, with 13 bases between them. The CDR3 consists of 12 residues. Germline lookup yields CDR1 SEHNR and CDR2 FQNEAQ (reference sequence). Full variable domain (rest looked up from reference TRBV7-9 and TRBJ1-6): DTGVSQNPRHKITKRGQNVTFRCDPISEHNRLYWYRQTLGQGPEFLTYFQNEAQLEKSRLLSDRFSAERPKGSFSTLEIQRTEQGDSAMYLCAGGREDSPLHFGNGTRLTVT.